Below, 27 T cell receptor beta chains from the same sample are listed, as sequenced in a study of OX40 agonist ivuxolimab in advanced cancers. The repertoire was sequenced with immunoSEQ multiplex PCR; TCRdb's copy has only in-frame clones and lacks some. The sample consists of tens of thousands of clones, 80% to 90% of them appearing once. The input for sequencing was CD4+ or CD8+ T cells sorted from blood, taken in a trial of the OX40 agonist ivuxolimab. Receptors were obtained from an adult with an advanced solid tumor such as melanoma, head and neck, liver or kidney cancer.

Concerning this clone: Relative to the germline gene, one junction end is altered; a read error may explain this. The rearrangement links TRBV6-1 to TRBJ2-7; D may be TRBD1 (6 bases). Germline V gives CDR1 MNHNS, CDR2 SASEGT. The CDR3 has 14 residues. The CDR3 DNA sequence: TGTGCCAGCATTCAGACAGGAGGATCCTCCGAGCAGTACTTC. This translates into CASIQTGGSSEQYF.

This clone came up once. The CDR3 DNA reads as TGCGCCAGCAGCTTGGTTGGGACTAGACTGGCGGAGCAGTTCTTC. This sequence encodes CASSLVGTRLAEQFF. The chain has TRBV5-1 and TRBJ2-1, with 8 positions matching TRBD2. Germline V gene sequence: CDR1 SGHRS, CDR2 YFSETQ. V gave up 0 bases and J gave up 10 bases; unmatched junction bases: 9. This CDR3 region has 15 residues.

The V call is TRBV7-6, the J call TRBJ2-7, with D perhaps matching TRBD1 (7 bases). Per germline, CDR1 SGHVS and CDR2 FNYEAQ. V was trimmed by 5 bases and J by 1 base, leaving 27 bases between them. CDR3 length: 19 residues. The CDR3 nucleotides are TGTGCCAGCAGCCCCCAGGGGGGATCGAGTCGCGGAAGGTCCTACGAGCAGTACTTC. Translation gives CASSPQGGSSRGRSYEQYF.

V is TRBV2 and J is TRBJ2-5; D not resolved. The CDR3 sequence is 12 residues long. Per the germline V gene, CDR1 is SNHLY and CDR2 is FYNNEI. The V end was cut by 6 bases, the J end by 9 bases, with 14 bases between. Written as DNA, the CDR3 is TGTGCCAGCAGAGGATCCCCCGCGGCCCAGTACTTC. Amino acid sequence: CASRGSPAAQYF.

In DNA, the CDR3 is TGCAGCGTTGGTGAGAGGGAGACCCAGTACTTC. Translation gives CSVGERETQYF. The chain carries TRBV29-1 and TRBJ2-5; unclear D gene. Germline V gives CDR1 SQVTM, CDR2 ANQGSEA. This CDR3 region has 11 residues. V lost 4 bases to trimming and J lost 5 bases, with 8 bases between them. The variable domain in full, completed from reference TRBV29-1 and TRBJ2-5, reads SAVISQKPSRDICQRGTSLTIQCQVDSQVTMMFWYRQQPGQSLTLIATANQGSEATYESGFVIDKFPISRPNLTFSTLTVSNMSPEDSSIYLCSVGERETQYFGPGTRLLVL.

CDR3 amino acids: CASTTVTGGGSYEQYF. For the CDR3, the DNA is TGTGCCAGCACTACTGTCACAGGGGGAGGCTCCTACGAGCAGTACTTC. The gene calls are TRBV28 and TRBJ2-7; 8 bases map to TRBD1. The trim removed 7 bases at V and 0 bases at J, leaving 11 bases unmatched. The CDR3 runs to 16 residues. Germline-derived CDR1 and CDR2 are MDHEN and SYDVKM.

V is TRBV19 and J is TRBJ1-5; D uncertain. The CDR3 consists of 15 residues. The V gene's germline CDR1 is LNHDA and CDR2 SQIVND (reference sequence). V gave up 10 bases and J gave up 3 bases, with 19 bases separating them. The chain's CDR3 is CATLSYGGDNQPQHF. The CDR3, as DNA: TGTGCCACCCTCTCCTACGGTGGGGACAATCAGCCCCAGCATTTT.

This clone appeared once. The rearrangement uses TRBV10-3 and TRBJ1-6; 12 bases line up with TRBD1. CDR3 length: 15 residues. The germline CDR1 and CDR2 sequences are ENHRY and SYGVKD. J lost 5 bases, V lost 4 bases, and 0 bases had no gene match. DNA of the CDR3: TGTGCCATCAGTGGGGACAGGGGGCATAATTCACCCCTCCACTTT. Amino acid sequence: CAISGDRGHNSPLHF.

The rearrangement uses TRBV11-3 and TRBJ2-5, with 8 positions matching TRBD1. The CDR3 is 14 amino acids. The ends lost 5 bases at V and 5 bases at J; junction bases unmatched: 7. Germline CDR1 and CDR2: SGHNT and YENEEA. The CDR3 DNA is TGTGCCAGCAGCGAGAGCAGGGGGCGGGAGACCCAGTACTTC. Its protein is CASSESRGRETQYF.

This clone was picked up one time. The CDR3 region has the DNA TGTGCCAGCTCACCGGCGGCTGCTAATTCACCCCTCCACTTT. It encodes CASSPAAANSPLHF. This sequence joins TRBV18 and TRBJ1-6; no firm D call. V lost 3 bases and J lost 6, with 9 bases in between. CDR1 and CDR2 from the germline V gene are KGHSH and LQKENI. This CDR3 is built from 14 residues.

The genes are TRBV11-2 and TRBJ1-1; D is unclear. V lost 4 bases to trimming and J lost 5 bases, with 14 bases between them. Germline-derived CDR1 and CDR2 are SGHAT and FQNNGV. The CDR3 contains 14 residues. CDR3 sequence (DNA): TGTGCCAGCAGCTCCCGATCTATGTCAACTGAAGCTTTCTTT. It yields the protein CASSSRSMSTEAFF.

This clone has just one count. The DNA of the CDR3 is TGTGCCAGTAGTATCAAAGGGGCTGGAAACACCATATATTTT. Protein: CASSIKGAGNTIYF. The gene calls are TRBV19 and TRBJ1-3; D is perhaps TRBD1 (5 bases). V lost 3 bases to trimming and J lost 2 bases, with 8 bases between them. Germline V CDR1 and CDR2: LNHDA, SQIVND (reference sequence). This CDR3 has 14 amino acids.

The chain links TRBV29-1 to TRBJ1-1; unclear D gene. Germline loops: CDR1 SQVTM, CDR2 ANQGSEA. Trimming cost V 4 bases and J 1 base, with 7 bases left between them. The CDR3 runs to 12 residues. The CDR3 nucleotides are TGCAGCGTTGCGGAGGAGAACACTGAAGCTTTCTTT. The encoded protein is CSVAEENTEAFF. The full variable domain, in which reference TRBV29-1 and TRBJ1-1 provide the parts outside the CDR3, is SAVISQKPSRDICQRGTSLTIQCQVDSQVTMMFWYRQQPGQSLTLIATANQGSEATYESGFVIDKFPISRPNLTFSTLTVSNMSPEDSSIYLCSVAEENTEAFFGQGTRLTVV.

This chain uses TRBV19 with TRBJ2-7; either TRBD1 or TRBD2 may fit D (5 bases each). V lost 4 bases, J lost 2 bases, and 12 bases lay in between. The CDR3 runs 14 residues. CDR1 and CDR2 (germline): LNHDA, SQIVND (reference sequence). The CDR3 DNA reads TGTGCCAGTAGTACCCGGGGCGGAACCTACGAGCAGTACTTC. It encodes CASSTRGGTYEQYF.

The J gene is TRBJ1-4, the V gene TRBV5-1; no firm D call. V was cut by 2 bases and J by 0 bases, with 5 bases left in between. The CDR3 loop spans 14 amino acids. Germline-derived CDR1 and CDR2 are SGHRS and YFSETQ. The CDR3 loop reads CASSFRSTNEKLFF. The DNA for the CDR3 is TGCGCCAGCAGCTTCCGTTCAACTAATGAAAAACTGTTTTTT.

The chain recombines TRBV4-3 with TRBJ2-1; 7 bases align to TRBD1. V was pared by 2 bases and J by 5 bases, with 3 bases of the junction left unmatched. This CDR3 spans 14 amino acids. Germline-derived CDR1 and CDR2 are LGHNA and YSLEER. The CDR3, as DNA: TGCGCCAGCAGCCAAAAGGGGGCGGACAATGAGCAGTTCTTC. The encoded protein is CASSQKGADNEQFF.

The rearrangement uses TRBV7-8 and TRBJ2-7; D might be TRBD2 (5 bases). Deletions cut 3 bases from V and 2 bases from J, with 8 bases between. Germline loops: CDR1 SGHVS, CDR2 FQNEAQ. The CDR3 length is 13 residues. The CDR3, as DNA: TGTGCCAGCAGCTTCCTCGGGGCCTACGAGCAGTACTTC. This encodes CASSFLGAYEQYF.

The chain links TRBV19 to TRBJ1-6, with 8 bases aligning to TRBD1. Germline V lookup: CDR1 LNHDA, CDR2 SQIVND (reference sequence). The CDR3 has 16 amino acids. Losses at the gene ends were 6 bases for V and 3 bases for J; bases not matched to a gene: 7. The chain's CDR3 is CASSPGRGHYNSPLHF. The CDR3 nucleotides are TGTGCCAGTAGCCCGGGCAGGGGGCACTATAATTCACCCCTCCACTTT.

This clone was detected a few times. The rearrangement joins TRBV27 to TRBJ2-2, with D perhaps TRBD2 (6 bases). Germline V CDR1 and CDR2: MNHEY, SMNVEV (reference sequence). This CDR3 is 14 amino acids long. The ends were cut back, 2 bases at V and 4 bases at J, with 8 bases in the middle. CDR3 protein: CASSLRGLTGELFF. CDR3 bases: TGTGCCAGCAGTTTAAGGGGACTCACCGGGGAGCTGTTTTTT.

The chain joins TRBV5-6 to TRBJ2-6; 9 bases match TRBD1. Trimming cost V 4 bases and J 1 base; bases outside gene matches: 3. CDR1 is SGHDT, CDR2 YYEEEE, per germline. CDR3 length equals 16 residues. CDR3 nucleotide sequence: TGTGCCAGCAGCCACAGGGGGCTGTCTGGGGCCAACGTCCTGACTTTC. Encoded protein: CASSHRGLSGANVLTF.

The chain joins TRBV10-1 to TRBJ2-4; 14 positions agree with TRBD2. The CDR3 sequence is 16 residues long. V trimming: 4 bases; J trimming: 3 bases; junction bases outside the gene matches: 2. Germline-derived CDR1 and CDR2 are WNHNN and SYGVQD (reference sequence). The CDR3: CASSAGLAGDKNIQYF. In nucleotides, the CDR3 is TGCGCCAGCAGTGCGGGACTAGCGGGAGACAAAAACATTCAGTACTTC.

The rearrangement links TRBV11-2 to TRBJ2-1, with D possibly TRBD2 on 7 matching bases. V lost 2 bases to trimming and J lost 5 bases, with 16 bases between them. In germline, CDR1 is SGHAT, CDR2 FQNNGV. This CDR3 contains 16 residues. In DNA form, the CDR3 reads TGTGCCAGCAGCTTATACAGGGCTAGCGGTCACAATGAGCAGTTCTTC. Encoded protein: CASSLYRASGHNEQFF.

In its sample, this clone was seen a few times. The chain uses TRBV29-1 and TRBJ1-1; 7 bases map to TRBD1. After removal of 6 bases from V and 5 bases from J, the junction contained 9 bases not matched to a gene. The germline gives CDR1 SQVTM, CDR2 ANQGSEA. The CDR3 is 13 amino acids. The CDR3 spells CSVNRGEGTEAFF. The CDR3, as DNA: TGCAGCGTGAACAGGGGAGAAGGGACTGAAGCTTTCTTT.

J is TRBJ1-1 and V is TRBV29-1, with a weak D call TRBD1 (5 bases). V lost 4 bases, J lost 6 bases, and 15 bases lay in between. The germline gives CDR1 SQVTM, CDR2 ANQGSEA. The CDR3 is 13 amino acids. The CDR3 reads CSVGGGNTAEAFF. CDR3 coding DNA: TGCAGCGTTGGTGGGGGTAACACAGCTGAAGCTTTCTTT. Combining the CDR3 with reference TRBV29-1 and TRBJ1-1 gives the whole variable domain SAVISQKPSRDICQRGTSLTIQCQVDSQVTMMFWYRQQPGQSLTLIATANQGSEATYESGFVIDKFPISRPNLTFSTLTVSNMSPEDSSIYLCSVGGGNTAEAFFGQGTRLTVV.

The chain employs TRBV25-1 and TRBJ1-2; 8 nucleotides match TRBD1. CDR1 is MGHDK and CDR2 is SYGVNS in the germline V gene. The ends lost 8 bases at V and 4 bases at J; junction bases unmatched: 6. This CDR3 has 13 amino acids. The CDR3 spells CASRGQGTYGYTF. The CDR3, as DNA: TGTGCCAGCCGTGGACAGGGTACCTATGGCTACACCTTC.

This clone has just one count. The CDR3 loop is CAWTRSLNTGELFF. In DNA form, the CDR3 reads TGTGCCTGGACACGGTCCCTGAACACCGGGGAGCTGTTTTTT. This chain links TRBV30 with TRBJ2-2; no clear D gene. V was pared by 4 bases and J by 1 base, with 10 bases between. The CDR3 has 14 amino acids. Germline V gene lookup returns CDR1 GTSNPN and CDR2 SVGIG (reference sequence).

The CDR3 DNA reads as TGTGCCAGCAGTGAAGCAACGGGACAGGAGTGGATCGGTCAGCCCCAGCATTTT. It specifies CASSEATGQEWIGQPQHF. The chain recombines TRBV6-1 with TRBJ1-5; 8 nucleotides agree with TRBD1. This CDR3 contains 18 residues. Germline assignment: CDR1 MNHNS and CDR2 SASEGT. V trimming: 0 bases; J trimming: 6 bases; junction bases outside the gene matches: 13.